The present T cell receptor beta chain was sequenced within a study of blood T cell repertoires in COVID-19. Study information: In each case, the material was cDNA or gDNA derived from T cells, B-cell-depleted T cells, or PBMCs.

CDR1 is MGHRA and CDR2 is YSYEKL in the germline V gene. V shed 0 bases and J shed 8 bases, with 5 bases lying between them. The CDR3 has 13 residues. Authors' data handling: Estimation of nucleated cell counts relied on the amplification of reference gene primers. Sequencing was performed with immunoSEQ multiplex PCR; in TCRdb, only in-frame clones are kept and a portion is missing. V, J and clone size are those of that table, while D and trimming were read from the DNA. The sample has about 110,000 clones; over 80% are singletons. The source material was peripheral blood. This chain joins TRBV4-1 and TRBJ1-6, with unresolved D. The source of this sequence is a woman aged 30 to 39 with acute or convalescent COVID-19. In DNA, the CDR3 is TGCGCCAGCAGCCAAGACAGTTATTCACCCCTCCACTTT. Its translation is CASSQDSYSPLHF.